One and the same sample provided the 10 T cell receptor beta chains below, sequenced in a study of shared clonotypes between healthy human individuals. Clones were read by immunoSEQ multiplex PCR, and TCRdb kept only the in-frame ones, dropping some. Of 850,000 to 1,200,000 clones listed, under 80% are singletons. Sequenced input: memory CD4+ T cells sorted from blood. Sample subset: CD45RA-negative fraction. The receptors derive from a man between 18 and 35 years old in good health.

Note on this clone: One junction end disagrees with the germline gene, perhaps due to a read error. The V gene is TRBV7-7, the J gene TRBJ2-3; 14 nucleotides align to TRBD2. Germline V CDR1 and CDR2: SSHAT, FNYEAQ (reference sequence). This CDR3 contains 16 residues. CDR3 DNA: TGTGCTAGCAGCTCAGGGACTAGCGGGAGTGCAGATACGCAGTATTTT. This gives the protein CASSSGTSGSADTQYF. Looking up the rest from reference TRBV7-7 and TRBJ2-3 gives the full variable domain: GAGVSQSPRYKVTKRGQDVTLRCDPISSHATLYWYQQALGQGPEFLTYFNYEAQPDKSGLPSDRFSAERPEGSISTLTIQRTEQRDSAMYRCASSSGTSGSADTQYFGPGTRLTVL.

The chain carries TRBV5-3 and TRBJ2-5, with 7 bases lining up with TRBD2. TRBV5-3 is an open reading frame whose function is uncertain. The V and J ends lost 4 bases and 5 bases, in that order; junction bases with no gene match: 5. CDR3 length equals 13 residues. CDR3 residues: CARSGRAGETQYF. CDR3 nucleotides: TGTGCCAGAAGCGGGAGGGCCGGGGAGACCCAGTACTTC.

The J gene is TRBJ2-7, the V gene TRBV11-2, with 8 bases fitting TRBD2. The CDR3 runs to 14 residues. J gave up 6 bases and V 0 bases, and 4 bases lay outside the gene matches. Germline loops: CDR1 SGHAT, CDR2 FQNNGV. CDR3 DNA: TGTGCCAGCAGCTTAGATAGGGCGGGGGGCGAGCAGTACTTC. Amino acid sequence: CASSLDRAGGEQYF.

This clone appeared a single time. This chain connects TRBV5-1 to TRBJ1-4; 12 nucleotides line up with TRBD1. Looked up from germline, CDR1 is SGHRS and CDR2 is YFSETQ. The CDR3 has 17 residues. With V trimmed by 0 bases and J by 4 bases, 4 bases remained unmatched. The CDR3, as DNA: TGCGCCAGCAGCTTGGGGGACAGGGGGCATGGTAATGAAAAACTGTTTTTT. It translates to CASSLGDRGHGNEKLFF.

The chain recombines TRBV5-8 with TRBJ2-7; D may correspond to TRBD1 or TRBD2 (5 bases each). The V end lost 2 bases, the J end lost 2 bases, and 11 bases lay between the germline ends. Looked up from germline, CDR1 is SGHTS and CDR2 is YDEGEE. CDR3 length: 14 amino acids. CDR3 sequence: CASSFGDGAYEQYF. For the CDR3, the DNA is TGTGCCAGCAGCTTTGGGGACGGGGCCTACGAGCAGTACTTC.

This chain links TRBV2 with TRBJ1-4; D gene ambiguous. Trimming took off 5 bases at V and 7 bases at J, with 11 bases between the two ends. Germline V gene data show CDR1 as SNHLY and CDR2 as FYNNEI. CDR3 length equals 13 residues. The CDR3 loop reads CASSPRLGEKLFF. The DNA for the CDR3 is TGTGCCAGCAGTCCTCGGCTAGGTGAAAAACTGTTTTTT.

This chain joins TRBV7-9 and TRBJ1-6; D is uncertain. Germline CDR1 reads SEHNR; CDR2 reads FQNEAQ (reference sequence). The V end lost 1 base, the J end lost 5 bases, and 12 bases lay between the germline ends. CDR3 length: 16 residues. The CDR3 coding sequence is TGTGCCAGCAGCTTAGGTTCGTCCAGGAATAATTCACCCCTCCACTTT. It encodes CASSLGSSRNNSPLHF.

The chain carries TRBV10-2 and TRBJ1-6; TRBD1 matches at 8 bases. The germline V gene has CDR1 WSHSY and CDR2 SAAADI. Germline trimming cut 3 bases from V and 8 bases from J; bases unmatched to any gene: 9. This CDR3 comprises 16 residues. The CDR3 DNA sequence: TGCGCCAGCAGTGATTCCAGGGGGCCCGGCTATTCACCCCTCCACTTT. Protein product: CASSDSRGPGYSPLHF.

The chain recombines TRBV5-1 with TRBJ2-5, with TRBD2 matching over 8 bases. The germline CDR1 and CDR2 sequences are SGHRS and YFSETQ. V shed 0 bases, J shed 1 base, and the junction held 2 bases outside the gene matches. This CDR3 has 15 residues. The CDR3 region has the DNA TGCGCCAGCAGCTTGGGCGGACTAGCCCAAGAGACCCAGTACTTC. It is translated as CASSLGGLAQETQYF.

The DNA of the CDR3 is TGTGCCAGCAGCTTACCTGCCTACGAGCAGTACTTC. The encoded protein is CASSLPAYEQYF. This chain joins TRBV7-2 and TRBJ2-7; D is uncertain. Germline loops: CDR1 SGHTA, CDR2 FQGNSA. Trimming left V 2 bases short and J 2 bases short, with 4 bases between. The CDR3 contains 12 residues. The full variable domain, in which reference TRBV7-2 and TRBJ2-7 provide the parts outside the CDR3, is GAGVSQSPSNKVTEKGKDVELRCDPISGHTALYWYRQSLGQGLEFLIYFQGNSAPDKSGLPSDRFSAERTGGSVSTLTIQRTQQEDSAVYLCASSLPAYEQYFGPGTRLTVT.